The entry that follows covers one T cell receptor (beta chain) sequence. What it recognizes is unknown. RNA was extracted with the RNeasy kit, and a quantity of 0.5 to 1 ug was reverse transcribed using random hexamers. MiXCR, applied by TCRdb to the immunoSEQ multiplex PCR reads, yields one record per CDR3 protein. Here the sample spans 95,000 to 150,000 distinct CDR3 sequences, approximately 96% being singletons. CD8+ and CD4+ T cells taken from blood had their TCR beta sequenced. Germline CDR1 reads MNHEY; CDR2 reads SVGAGI. J was trimmed by 5 bases and V by 8 bases; bases with no gene match: 4. This CDR3 comprises 12 residues. The entry originates in a study of CD8 T cells in Susac syndrome. General observations from the study: The study recognized that its TCR sequencing and HLA analysis covered a relatively small number of individuals. The total CD8+ repertoires yielded 15 to 20 Susac-specific public clones and the CD8+ TEMRA repertoires yielded four or five.

The sequenced material came from CD8+ T cells from PBMCs. This sequence was found in a human donor with Susac syndrome. V is TRBV6-5 and J is TRBJ2-3, with 7 positions matching TRBD2. The CDR3 bases are TGTGCCAGCCGAGCGGGAATAGATACGCAGTATTTT. This encodes CASRAGIDTQYF.